The subject of this entry is one TCR beta chain. TCRdb reanalysed the RT-PCR reads using MiXCR and keeps one entry per CDR3 protein. The table lists more than 150,000 distinct CDR3 sequences, 9.2% of them singletons, with around 9.9% in the top ten. This sample is drawn from a study of response to subunit inactivated influenza vaccine. The TCR originated in a man over 45 who received an inactivated influenza vaccine. The sample consisted of non-naive T cells sorted from PBMCs, taken on the day of vaccination.

The CDR3 nucleotides are TGCAGTGCTAGAGATCGGAACAGGATCAACACTGAAGCTTTCTTT. Its protein is CSARDRNRINTEAFF. The chain is built from TRBV20-1 and TRBJ1-1, with D maybe TRBD1 (5 bases). Germline loops: CDR1 DFQATT, CDR2 SNEGSKA (reference sequence). V shed 0 bases and J shed 2 bases, with 13 bases lying between them. This CDR3 is built from 15 residues.